This T cell receptor (beta chain) was recovered during a study of blood T cells in healthy people across ages. Study summary: Template switching picked up about one barcoded beta molecule for each two T cells.

The CDR3 sequence is 16 residues long. The ends lost 1 base at V and 1 base at J; junction bases unmatched: 2. From germline, CDR1 is SGHRS and CDR2 YFSETQ. This clonotype was seen a handful of times. What it binds is not known. Next came a second PCR, run for roughly 7 to 12 cycles, which used a sample-barcoded 5' primer along with a J-beta primer mix. Each CDR3 protein gets one entry after TCRdb re-called the 5' RACE reads with MiXCR. The sample has about 1,500,000 distinct CDR3 sequences, roughly 40% seen once. Overall study results and limits: Unsorted PBMCs prevented conclusive naive versus antigen-experienced comparison.

Healthy individuals of Caucasian origin from Russia, aged roughly 6 to 100, served as donors. The sequence derives from a woman aged 18-29 years in good health. The genes are TRBV5-1 and TRBJ2-6; 7 bases are shared with TRBD1. The specimen sequenced was blood. CDR3: CASSLNRGSGANVLTF. The CDR3 DNA reads as TGCGCCAGCAGCTTGAACAGGGGATCTGGGGCCAACGTCCTGACTTTC.